This record covers a single T cell receptor (beta chain). What it binds is not known. The PCR contained 60 Vbeta and 13 Jbeta primers. Here immunoSEQ multiplex PCR was the method, and the copy in TCRdb shows in-frame clones only, minus some. The data show over 150,000 clones, roughly 81% seen once. All the people who gave samples were healthy bone marrow donors. Trimming took 4 bases from V and 5 from J, leaving 19 bases between them. The CDR3 covers 15 residues. Germline CDR1 SGHKS, CDR2 YYEKEE (reference sequence). The sample is drawn from a study of cytomegalovirus exposure and HLA in healthy donors. Notes on the study in general: Some V segments, including TRBV6-2 and TRBV6-3, were excluded as indistinguishable. Among the sequence variants, a highly shared cluster was likely an artifact of sequencing. On later analysis, the bulk of CMV-associated TCR beta chains appeared to be HLA-restricted.

The sequencing sample was made of PBMCs. J is TRBJ2-7 and V is TRBV5-5; tentatively, D is TRBD1 (6 bases). The clonotype comes from a young woman in good health and CMV-seropositive. The CDR3 loop is CASSPIQGKANEQYF. The CDR3 coding sequence is TGTGCCAGCAGCCCAATACAGGGTAAGGCCAACGAGCAGTACTTC.